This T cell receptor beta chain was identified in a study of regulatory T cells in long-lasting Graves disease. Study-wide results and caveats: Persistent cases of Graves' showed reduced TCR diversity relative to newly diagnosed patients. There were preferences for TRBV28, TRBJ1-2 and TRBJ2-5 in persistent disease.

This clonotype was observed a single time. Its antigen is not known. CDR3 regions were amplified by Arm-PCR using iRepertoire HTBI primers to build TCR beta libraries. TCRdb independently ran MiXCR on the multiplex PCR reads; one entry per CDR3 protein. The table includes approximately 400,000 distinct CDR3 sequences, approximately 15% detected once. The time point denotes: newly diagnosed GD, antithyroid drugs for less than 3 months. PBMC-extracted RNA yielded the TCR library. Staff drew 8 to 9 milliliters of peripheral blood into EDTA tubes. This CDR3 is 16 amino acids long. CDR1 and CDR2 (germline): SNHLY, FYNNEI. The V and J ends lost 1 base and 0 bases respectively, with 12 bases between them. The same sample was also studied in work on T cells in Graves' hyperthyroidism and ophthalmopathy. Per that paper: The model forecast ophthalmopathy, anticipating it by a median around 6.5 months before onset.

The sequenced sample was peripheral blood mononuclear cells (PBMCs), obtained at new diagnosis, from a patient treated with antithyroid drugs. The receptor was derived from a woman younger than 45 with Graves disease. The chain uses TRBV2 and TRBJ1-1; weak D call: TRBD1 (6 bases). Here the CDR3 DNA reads TGTGCCAGCAGTGAAGAGGCGACAGGTTTGAACACTGAAGCTTTCTTT. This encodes CASSEEATGLNTEAFF.